The 22 T cell receptor beta chains below all came from one sample that was sequenced in a study of vaccination and CD4 T cells after COVID-19. Cultured CD4+ T cells had their DNA profiled by the Oncomine TCR Beta short-read assay. MiXCR was run by TCRdb on the PCR reads, yielding one entry per CDR3 protein. The repertoire holds 10,000 to 15,000 distinct CDR3 sequences, with roughly 57% as singletons. This sample's treatment: approximately 11-day PBMC culture with coronavirus spike peptide pools or control peptides (ViraFEST assay). Which antigens these TCRs recognize remains unknown. The sequencing sample was made of CD4+ T cells from blood, cultured in vitro. Receptors originate from a human donor who had recovered from COVID-19.

The CDR3 region is CASSLTGLGAGGPWELFF. Here the CDR3 DNA reads TGTGCCAGCAGCTTAACGGGTCTAGGAGCGGGAGGGCCCTGGGAGCTGTTTTTT. The chain employs TRBV7-3 and TRBJ2-2; TRBD2 matches 10 bases. This CDR3 contains 18 residues. Per germline, CDR1 SGHTA and CDR2 FQGTGA. The ends lost 0 bases at V and 9 bases at J; junction bases unmatched: 13.

Relative to its sample, this clonotype is large. This rearrangement joins TRBV7-9 to TRBJ2-3, with 7 bases identical to TRBD2. Germline values: CDR1 SEHNR, CDR2 FQNEAQ (reference sequence). The CDR3 has 18 amino acids. V was clipped by 5 bases and J by 1 base; unmatched bases: 15. The CDR3 sequence is CASSRGTSELGGTDTQYF. The CDR3 DNA sequence: TGTGCCAGCAGCCGAGGTACTAGCGAACTTGGGGGCACAGATACGCAGTATTTT. The variable domain in full, with the rest retrieved from reference TRBV7-9 and TRBJ2-3, is DTGVSQNPRHKITKRGQNVTFRCDPISEHNRLYWYRQTLGQGPEFLTYFQNEAQLEKSRLLSDRFSAERPKGSFSTLEIQRTEQGDSAMYLCASSRGTSELGGTDTQYFGPGTRLTVL.

This clonotype was detected a few times. V and J are TRBV27 and TRBJ2-3, with D tentatively TRBD1 (6 bases). There are 14 residues in the CDR3. Germline V gene sequence: CDR1 MNHEY, CDR2 SMNVEV (reference sequence). Trimming shortened V by 7 bases and J by 2 bases, and 13 bases separated the two germline ends. As DNA, the CDR3 is TGTGCCAGCACCCCGGGACATCCCACAGATACGCAGTATTTT. Translated, it gives CASTPGHPTDTQYF.

This clonotype is a singleton in its sample. The CDR3 DNA follows: TGCAGTGCTAGAGAGACGACAGGGCGCTACCAAGAGACCCAGTACTTC. Translated, it gives CSARETTGRYQETQYF. The chain links TRBV20-1 to TRBJ2-5; TRBD1 aligns across 7 bases. With 0 bases clipped from V and 0 bases from J, the junction kept 7 bases outside the gene matches. Germline V gene sequence: CDR1 DFQATT, CDR2 SNEGSKA (reference sequence). CDR3 size: 16 residues.

The V gene is TRBV20-1, the J gene TRBJ2-5, with TRBD2 identical over 8 bases. The germline gives CDR1 DFQATT, CDR2 SNEGSKA (reference sequence). The CDR3 spans 13 residues. The J segment lost 5 bases and the V segment lost 5 bases, leaving 7 bases of the junction unmatched. For the CDR3, the DNA is TGCAGTGCTCCCGGACTAGCAGGCGAGACCCAGTACTTC. This gives the protein CSAPGLAGETQYF.

The chain is built from TRBV20-1 and TRBJ2-7, with D possibly being TRBD1 or TRBD2 (7 bases each). The CDR3 totals 13 residues. Germline V gene lookup returns CDR1 DFQATT and CDR2 SNEGSKA (reference sequence). V was trimmed by 5 bases and J by 5 bases, leaving 16 bases between them. This CDR3 reads CSASWEGANEQYF. DNA of the CDR3: TGCAGTGCTTCATGGGAGGGGGCGAACGAGCAGTACTTC.

J is TRBJ2-1 and V is TRBV12-3 or TRBV12-4; D is unclear. Deletions cut 5 bases from V and 4 bases from J, with 3 bases between. The CDR3 has 11 amino acids. The CDR3 bases are TGTGCCAGCAGTGTTTACAATGAGCAGTTCTTC. It encodes CASSVYNEQFF.

There are a few counts of this clonotype. V is TRBV18 and J is TRBJ2-3; D call uncertain. V lost 0 bases, J lost 3 bases, and 4 bases lay in between. From germline, CDR1 is KGHSH and CDR2 LQKENI. CDR3 length: 13 amino acids. The CDR3 nucleotides read TGTGCCAGCTCACCACCGGGGACAGATACGCAGTATTTT. Its translation is CASSPPGTDTQYF.

The chain has TRBV6-1 and TRBJ2-1, with D unclear. V shed 1 base and J shed 6 bases, with 7 bases lying between them. The CDR3 spans 13 residues. Germline assignment: CDR1 MNHNS and CDR2 SASEGT. CDR3 residues: CASSEGSFNEQFF. The DNA for the CDR3 is TGTGCCAGCAGTGAAGGGAGTTTCAATGAGCAGTTCTTC.

The chain recombines TRBV20-1 with TRBJ2-7, with D possibly TRBD2 on 5 matching bases. V dropped 0 bases and J dropped 4 bases, with 10 bases sitting between them. Germline V gives CDR1 DFQATT, CDR2 SNEGSKA (reference sequence). This CDR3 region has 13 residues. CDR3 DNA: TGCAGTGCTAGAGATGATACGGGGTACGAGCAGTACTTC. Translated, it gives CSARDDTGYEQYF.

The J gene is TRBJ2-2, the V gene TRBV6-1; D not certain. This CDR3 comprises 12 residues. The germline V gene encodes CDR1 MNHNS and CDR2 SASEGT. Trimming shortened V by 8 bases and J by 4 bases, and 8 bases separated the two germline ends. Here the CDR3 reads CASQRGTGELFF. For the CDR3, the DNA is TGTGCCAGCCAGCGCGGCACCGGGGAGCTGTTTTTT.

This chain links TRBV20-1 with TRBJ2-1, with D unclear. Germline lookup yields CDR1 DFQATT and CDR2 SNEGSKA (reference sequence). The CDR3 is 16 residues long. Deletions cut 6 bases from V and 0 bases from J, with 18 bases between. The CDR3 spells CSATMTGSSSYNEQFF. For the CDR3, the DNA is TGCAGTGCCACAATGACCGGGTCAAGCTCCTACAATGAGCAGTTCTTC.

Only one count was recorded for this clonotype. The chain recombines TRBV28 with TRBJ2-7; 9 bases agree with TRBD2. The J call may be incorrect, as the DNA end agrees better with TRBJ2-5. CDR3 size: 17 residues. Germline CDR1 and CDR2: MDHEN and SYDVKM. Here the CDR3 reads CASSSPWSAGGPETQYF. CDR3 coding DNA: TGTGCCAGCAGTTCTCCCTGGTCGGCGGGAGGGCCCGAGACCCAGTACTTC.

This chain links TRBV12-3 or TRBV12-4 with TRBJ2-5; possibly TRBD1 for D (6 bases). The V end was cut by 6 bases, the J end by 5 bases, with 10 bases between. CDR3 length: 12 residues. CDR3 in DNA: TGTGCCAGCAGAACAACAGGGGAGACCCAGTACTTC. Translation: CASRTTGETQYF.

The V and J genes are TRBV30 and TRBJ1-6; D ambiguous. This CDR3 is built from 14 residues. Per germline, CDR1 GTSNPN and CDR2 SVGIG (reference sequence). Trimming cost V 0 bases and J 4 bases, with 7 bases left between them. CDR3 amino acids: CAWSVSDYNSPLHF. The CDR3 bases are TGTGCCTGGAGTGTGTCAGATTATAATTCACCCCTCCACTTT. The full variable domain, with the rest looked up from reference TRBV30 and TRBJ1-6, is SQTIHQWPATLVQPVGSPLSLECTVEGTSNPNLYWYRQAAGRGLQLLFYSVGIGQISSEVPQNLSASRPQDRQFILSSKKLLLSDSGFYLCAWSVSDYNSPLHFGNGTRLTVT.

The chain recombines TRBV27 with TRBJ1-5; no reliable D call. CDR3 size: 16 residues. V dropped 4 bases and J dropped 2 bases, with 15 bases sitting between them. The germline V gene has CDR1 MNHEY and CDR2 SMNVEV (reference sequence). CDR3 sequence (DNA): TGTGCCAGCAGTTCGCACGACACCCTGGGCAATCAGCCCCAGCATTTT. Amino acid sequence: CASSSHDTLGNQPQHF.

This clonotype showed up just a few times. This chain joins TRBV10-1 and TRBJ2-7; 13 bases agree with TRBD2. The germline V gene has CDR1 WNHNN and CDR2 SYGVQD (reference sequence). The CDR3 extends over 15 amino acids. Trimming cost V 2 bases and J 2 bases; bases outside gene matches: 0. The CDR3 protein is CASSEGTSGTYEQYF. CDR3 nucleotide sequence: TGCGCCAGCAGTGAGGGGACTAGCGGGACCTACGAGCAGTACTTC.

The chain joins TRBV28 to TRBJ1-3, with 12 nucleotides matching TRBD1. This CDR3 is 14 amino acids long. The V gene's germline CDR1 is MDHEN and CDR2 SYDVKM. Losses at the gene ends were 7 bases for V and 9 bases for J; bases not matched to a gene: 7. The CDR3 DNA is TGTGCCAGCAAGCCGGGACAGGGGGCGAGCACCATATATTTT. Its translation is CASKPGQGASTIYF.

The chain combines TRBV2 with TRBJ2-5; tentatively, D is TRBD1 (5 bases). Germline V gene sequence: CDR1 SNHLY, CDR2 FYNNEI. The length of the CDR3 is 13 residues. V lost 4 bases to trimming and J lost 1 base, with 7 bases between them. This chain's CDR3 is CASSGQLQETQYF. The CDR3 DNA sequence: TGTGCCAGCAGTGGACAGCTCCAAGAGACCCAGTACTTC.

The chain employs TRBV23-1 and TRBJ1-5; maybe TRBD1 (6 bases). TRBV23-1 is classed as an ORF, of uncertain function. The CDR3 is 15 residues long. The V end was cut by 0 bases, the J end by 6 bases, with 12 bases between. The CDR3 DNA sequence: TGCGCCAGCAGTCAATCATGGAAGGGGGTTCAGCCCCAGCATTTT. Its translation is CASSQSWKGVQPQHF.

The chain is built from TRBV7-9 and TRBJ2-1; TRBD2 agrees at 11 bases. Germline V gene sequence: CDR1 SEHNR, CDR2 FQNEAQ (reference sequence). Trimming removed 7 bases from V and 5 bases from J; junction bases left unmatched: 10. The CDR3 is made up of 16 amino acids. The CDR3 sequence: CASTPWGTSGDNEQFF. As DNA, the CDR3 is TGTGCCAGCACCCCCTGGGGGACTAGCGGAGACAATGAGCAGTTCTTC.

The V call is TRBV30, the J call TRBJ1-6; TRBD1 matches at 7 bases. The germline gives CDR1 GTSNPN, CDR2 SVGIG (reference sequence). There are 19 residues in the CDR3. V lost 3 bases and J lost 8; bases outside the gene matches: 22. CDR3 nucleotide sequence: TGTGCCTGGAGGAATCCGGGACAGCGAGGAAGGGGGGTATATTCACCCCTCCACTTT. Translation: CAWRNPGQRGRGVYSPLHF.